Listed below are T cell receptor beta chains from one sample, sequenced in a study of T cell repertoires in cytomegalovirus infection. TCRdb independently ran MiXCR on the reads; one entry per CDR3 protein. The table lists about 490,000 distinct CDR3 sequences, about 25% of them singletons, with about 13% in the top ten. Sample: PBMCs. The receptor source for this set is a human donor in good health (CMV status not recorded). Some clones in this sample may be carry-over from other donors' samples. Both conserved end residues are part of each CDR3. The D gene is left open where the match is weak. Expanded clones are given a class, and other clones once, few, many or no size at all.

d_call: NA; v_call: TRBV10-3; j_call: TRBJ1-1; clone_size: NA; cdr3_aa: CAIRIQGSSEAFF
d_call: TRBD1; v_call: TRBV28; j_call: TRBJ2-7; clone_size: NA; cdr3_aa: CASSLHRTGSYEQYF
d_call: TRBD1; v_call: TRBV28; j_call: TRBJ1-1; clone_size: NA; cdr3_aa: CASSPQPGGRTEAFF
d_call: NA; v_call: TRBV6-5; j_call: TRBJ1-1; clone_size: many; cdr3_aa: CASSYYRGTEAFF
d_call: NA; v_call: TRBV7-2; j_call: TRBJ1-6; clone_size: many; cdr3_aa: CASSLTGDGTLHF
d_call: NA; v_call: TRBV4-1; j_call: TRBJ1-5; clone_size: NA; cdr3_aa: CASSQAPYSNQPQHF
d_call: NA; v_call: TRBV3-1; j_call: TRBJ2-1; clone_size: NA; cdr3_aa: CASRQAASNEQFF
d_call: TRBD2; v_call: TRBV29-1; j_call: TRBJ2-3; clone_size: NA; cdr3_aa: CSVDGRLAGSTDTQYF
d_call: NA; v_call: TRBV7-9; j_call: TRBJ2-1; clone_size: few; cdr3_aa: CASSQGTQQFF
d_call: NA; v_call: TRBV5-6; j_call: TRBJ1-2; clone_size: once; cdr3_aa: CASSYWGSDGYTF
d_call: TRBD2; v_call: TRBV7-2; j_call: TRBJ2-3; clone_size: many; cdr3_aa: CASSLGASGRVADTQYF
d_call: TRBD2; v_call: TRBV10-3; j_call: TRBJ2-7; clone_size: NA; cdr3_aa: CAIGTSGRYNEQYF
d_call: TRBD2; v_call: TRBV6-2/TRBV6-3; j_call: TRBJ2-5; clone_size: NA; cdr3_aa: CASITSGIRAETQYF
d_call: NA; v_call: TRBV7-2; j_call: TRBJ2-3; clone_size: many; cdr3_aa: CASSLERGTYTDTQYF
d_call: NA; v_call: TRBV12-3/TRBV12-4; j_call: TRBJ1-4; clone_size: few; cdr3_aa: CASRDTVNEKLFF
d_call: TRBD1; v_call: TRBV7-3; j_call: TRBJ1-6; clone_size: NA; cdr3_aa: CASSLNQGARDSPLHF
d_call: TRBD1; v_call: TRBV15; j_call: TRBJ1-5; clone_size: NA; cdr3_aa: CATSRDRGRNQPQHF
d_call: NA; v_call: TRBV19; j_call: TRBJ1-2; clone_size: NA; cdr3_aa: CASSIPGLEGTNYGYTF
d_call: TRBD2; v_call: TRBV7-3; j_call: TRBJ2-1; clone_size: NA; cdr3_aa: CASSLTSGTSGSYEQFF
d_call: TRBD1; v_call: TRBV28; j_call: TRBJ2-7; clone_size: few; cdr3_aa: CASSLMGQRSYEQYF
d_call: TRBD1; v_call: TRBV28; j_call: TRBJ2-1; clone_size: NA; cdr3_aa: CASRTGGFYNEQFF
d_call: NA; v_call: TRBV12-3/TRBV12-4; j_call: TRBJ1-2; clone_size: many; cdr3_aa: CASSSSDSYYGYTF
d_call: NA; v_call: TRBV30; j_call: TRBJ2-1; clone_size: few; cdr3_aa: CAWKSPREQFF
d_call: NA; v_call: TRBV7-9; j_call: TRBJ1-6; clone_size: few; cdr3_aa: CASSVGGYNSPLHF
d_call: NA; v_call: TRBV11-3; j_call: TRBJ2-1; clone_size: NA; cdr3_aa: CASSTRDREQFF
d_call: TRBD2; v_call: TRBV4-1; j_call: TRBJ2-5; clone_size: NA; cdr3_aa: CASSQETSGRETQYF
d_call: NA; v_call: TRBV18; j_call: TRBJ2-3; clone_size: few; cdr3_aa: CASSPGLSSTDTQYF
d_call: NA; v_call: TRBV2; j_call: TRBJ1-2; clone_size: once; cdr3_aa: CASSELAFGYTF
d_call: NA; v_call: TRBV7-6; j_call: TRBJ1-6; clone_size: many; cdr3_aa: CASSFSRDKNSPLHF
d_call: TRBD2; v_call: TRBV12-3/TRBV12-4; j_call: TRBJ2-2; clone_size: few; cdr3_aa: CASGWGGHLNTGELFF
d_call: TRBD1; v_call: TRBV6-2/TRBV6-3; j_call: TRBJ2-2; clone_size: few; cdr3_aa: CASTRGQGAIGELFF
d_call: TRBD1; v_call: TRBV7-8; j_call: TRBJ2-7; clone_size: NA; cdr3_aa: CASSLGQGTGGFYEQYF
d_call: TRBD2; v_call: TRBV12-3/TRBV12-4; j_call: TRBJ2-5; clone_size: NA; cdr3_aa: CASSFLLASGTKTQYF
d_call: NA; v_call: TRBV29-1; j_call: TRBJ2-1; clone_size: many; cdr3_aa: CSTRGSNEQFF
d_call: TRBD2; v_call: TRBV9; j_call: TRBJ2-5; clone_size: few; cdr3_aa: CASSGGTSPQRETQYF
d_call: TRBD1; v_call: TRBV7-3; j_call: TRBJ2-1; clone_size: few; cdr3_aa: CASSLEGQGNYNEQFF
d_call: NA; v_call: TRBV6-2/TRBV6-3; j_call: TRBJ1-1; clone_size: NA; cdr3_aa: CASRTTANTEAFF
d_call: TRBD2; v_call: TRBV3-1; j_call: TRBJ2-5; clone_size: few; cdr3_aa: CASSQVLAVQETQYF
d_call: NA; v_call: TRBV12-3/TRBV12-4; j_call: TRBJ2-3; clone_size: many; cdr3_aa: CASSRKGSGVVTDTQYF
d_call: TRBD2; v_call: TRBV20-1; j_call: TRBJ2-7; clone_size: few; cdr3_aa: CSARVSGSTYEQYF